These T cell receptor beta chains were read from a single sample in a study of cytomegalovirus exposure and HLA in healthy donors. The assay was immunoSEQ multiplex PCR, and TCRdb's table has in-frame clones only and misses some. The table lists around 170,000 clones, approximately 80% of them singletons, with roughly 0.5% in the top ten. Sequencing was done on a sample of PBMCs. The receptors derive from a woman between 50 and 59 years old in good health and CMV-seronegative. CDR3s include the opening cysteine and the closing phenylalanine or tryptophan. Clone size appears in some rows only: once, few, many, or a class for an expanded clone.

cdr3_aa	v_call	clone_size
CASSLWGAGELFF	TRBV7-9	.
CASSPPLASGYREQYF	TRBV18	few
CASSLDIQGRETQYF	TRBV11-2	few
CATYLGEGGYTEAFF	TRBV6-5	.
CASSGRQTGNTIYF	TRBV28	.
CSVGQGKVYEQYF	TRBV29-1	.
CASSLGGDSSYEQYF	TRBV13	.
CASSQWGDVNTEAFF	TRBV28	.
CASMGQYNEQFF	TRBV19	.
CAVPGQFNEKLFF	TRBV28	.
CASAGLRFYEQYF	TRBV28	.
CASSLRLAGGGEQFF	TRBV5-6	.
CASSLSYEQYF	TRBV27	.
CASRAMGGASNQPQHF	TRBV28	.
CASSDPRGDFLSGYTF	TRBV19	few
CASRRGQISNQPQHF	TRBV28	few
CASSPFSSSSYNEQFF	TRBV5-1	.
CASSSLSGGPTEAFF	TRBV7-6	.
CASTSREIYNEQFF	TRBV2	.
CASSLYSGSGANVLTF	TRBV28	.
CASRSDGTGSAGYTF	TRBV2	.
CASSLGYGGLVEETQYF	TRBV5-4	.
CSVALAEPDTQYF	TRBV29-1	.
CASSLGGQGVNEQFF	TRBV5-4	.
CASSWEGLGTGELFF	TRBV5-5	.
CATSSERYNQPQYF	TRBV15	.
CASSSSDREETQYF	TRBV6-5	.
CASSATGTGAYEQYF	TRBV9	.
CASGPYRGNYGYTF	TRBV12-5	few
CASSFRDTEAFF	TRBV11-2	.
CASSGTLAGGGEQYF	TRBV9	.
CASSSTSSLGGETQYF	TRBV5-4	.
CASSPRQGGSNQPQHF	TRBV7-6	.
CARSSSRARDTRNQPQHF	TRBV5-3	once
CASSPGIPYGYTF	TRBV7-9	.
CASSDDGVGYTF	TRBV2	.
CASSPLGGRGETQYF	TRBV18	.
CSVHPPDREQFF	TRBV29-1	few
CASSPRAVDTIYF	TRBV7-6	.
CASSPSGAYYEQYF	TRBV2	.
CASSQGAGLGSYNEQFF	TRBV14	.
CASSFSGRVYEQYF	TRBV27	.
CASSRRQGSYEQYF	TRBV6-6	.
CASSPGVGQGVYEQYF	TRBV5-4	.
CASSLFSPRTSRISGANVLTF	TRBV27	.
CASSFFWEEVTAYEQYF	TRBV7-7	few
CASSWTTARKPYGYTF	TRBV5-4	.
CASSWGLYEQYF	TRBV7-9	.
CASRTDTYSNQPQHF	TRBV28	.
CASSLHGTGTDTQYF	TRBV4-1	.
CASSPSYTEAFF	TRBV11-2	once
CASSLRGWKATAYGYTF	TRBV27	few
CASSKQGRQYSPLHF	TRBV19	.
CASRPTGNRRNTIYF	TRBV7-2	.
CASSVVSRVGTGELFF	TRBV9	.
CAGIQGTEAFF	TRBV6-1	.
CASSPRTEPYNEQFF	TRBV5-1	.
CASSLSGQGTSTDTQYF	TRBV5-4	.
CASSRTATGYESPLHF	TRBV5-1	.